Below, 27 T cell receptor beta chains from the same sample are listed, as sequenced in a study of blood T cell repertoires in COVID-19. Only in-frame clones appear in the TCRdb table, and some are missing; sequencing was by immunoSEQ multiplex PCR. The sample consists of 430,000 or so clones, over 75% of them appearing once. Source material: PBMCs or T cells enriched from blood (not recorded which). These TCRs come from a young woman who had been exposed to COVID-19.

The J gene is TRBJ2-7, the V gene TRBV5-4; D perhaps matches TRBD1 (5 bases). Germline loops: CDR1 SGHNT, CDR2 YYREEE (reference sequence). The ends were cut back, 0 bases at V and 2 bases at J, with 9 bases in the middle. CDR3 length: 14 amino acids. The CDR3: CASSLAGLTYEQYF. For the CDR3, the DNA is TGTGCCAGCAGCTTGGCAGGGCTAACCTACGAGCAGTACTTC.

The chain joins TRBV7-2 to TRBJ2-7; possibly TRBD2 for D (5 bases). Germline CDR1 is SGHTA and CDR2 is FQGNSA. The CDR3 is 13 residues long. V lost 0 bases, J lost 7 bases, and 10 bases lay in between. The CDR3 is CASSLAGVREQYF. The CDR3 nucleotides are TGTGCCAGCAGCTTAGCGGGAGTGAGGGAGCAGTACTTC.

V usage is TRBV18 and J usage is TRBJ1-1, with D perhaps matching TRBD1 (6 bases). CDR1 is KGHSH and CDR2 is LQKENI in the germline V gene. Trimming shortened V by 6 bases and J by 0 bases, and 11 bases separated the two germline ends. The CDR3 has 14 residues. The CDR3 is CASSRQDMNTEAFF. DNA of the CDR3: TGTGCCAGCTCCCGACAGGATATGAACACTGAAGCTTTCTTT.

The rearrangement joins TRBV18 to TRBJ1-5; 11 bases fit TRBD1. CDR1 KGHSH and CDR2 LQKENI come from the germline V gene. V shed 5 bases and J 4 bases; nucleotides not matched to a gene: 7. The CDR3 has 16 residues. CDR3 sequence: CASSRTGGLGNQPQHF. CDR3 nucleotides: TGTGCCAGCTCAAGGACAGGGGGCTTAGGAAATCAGCCCCAGCATTTT.

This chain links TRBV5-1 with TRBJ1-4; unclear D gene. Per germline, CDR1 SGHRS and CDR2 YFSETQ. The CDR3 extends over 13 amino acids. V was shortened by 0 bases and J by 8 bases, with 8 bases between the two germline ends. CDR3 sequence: CASSLGGPEKLFF. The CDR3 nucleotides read TGCGCCAGCAGCTTGGGAGGCCCAGAAAAACTGTTTTTT.

CDR3 coding DNA: TGTGCCAGCAGGGTACTAGCGGGAGGTTACAATGAGCAGTTCTTC. It translates to CASRVLAGGYNEQFF. The genes are TRBV27 and TRBJ2-1, with 12 bases lining up with TRBD2. Germline V CDR1 and CDR2: MNHEY, SMNVEV (reference sequence). The CDR3 totals 15 residues. J lost 4 bases, V lost 6 bases, and 4 bases had no gene match.

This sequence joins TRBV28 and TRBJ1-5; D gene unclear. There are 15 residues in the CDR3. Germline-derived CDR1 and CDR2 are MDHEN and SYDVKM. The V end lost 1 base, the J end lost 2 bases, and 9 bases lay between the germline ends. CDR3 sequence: CASSLFGSGNQPQHF. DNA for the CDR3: TGTGCCAGCAGTTTATTCGGGTCAGGCAATCAGCCCCAGCATTTT.

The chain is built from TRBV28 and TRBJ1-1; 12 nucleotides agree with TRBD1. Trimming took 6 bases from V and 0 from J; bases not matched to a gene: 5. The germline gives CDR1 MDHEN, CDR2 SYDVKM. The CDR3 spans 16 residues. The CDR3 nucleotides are TGTGCCAGCAGGAGGGGGACAGGGGGCATGAACACTGAAGCTTTCTTT. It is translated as CASRRGTGGMNTEAFF. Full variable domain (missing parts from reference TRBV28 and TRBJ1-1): DVKVTQSSRYLVKRTGEKVFLECVQDMDHENMFWYRQDPGLGLRLIYFSYDVKMKEKGDIPEGYSVSREKKERFSLILESASTNQTSMYLCASRRGTGGMNTEAFFGQGTRLTVV.

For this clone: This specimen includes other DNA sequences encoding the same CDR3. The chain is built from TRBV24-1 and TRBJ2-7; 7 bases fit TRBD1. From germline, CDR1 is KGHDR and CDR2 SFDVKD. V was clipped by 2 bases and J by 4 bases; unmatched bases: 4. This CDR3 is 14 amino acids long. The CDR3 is CATSDSGTVYEQYF. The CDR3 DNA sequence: TGTGCCACCAGTGATTCCGGGACAGTGTACGAGCAGTACTTC.

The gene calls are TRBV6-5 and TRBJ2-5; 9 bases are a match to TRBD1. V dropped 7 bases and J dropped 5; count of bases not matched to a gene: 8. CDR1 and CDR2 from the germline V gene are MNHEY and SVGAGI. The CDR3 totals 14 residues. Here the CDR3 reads CASINTGQGETQYF. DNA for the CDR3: TGTGCCAGCATCAACACGGGACAGGGCGAGACCCAGTACTTC.

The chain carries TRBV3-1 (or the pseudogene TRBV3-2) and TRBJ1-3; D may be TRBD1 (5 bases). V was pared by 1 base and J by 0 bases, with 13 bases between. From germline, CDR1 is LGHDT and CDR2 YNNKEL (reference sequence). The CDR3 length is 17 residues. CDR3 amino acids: CASSQGRQPSSGNTIYF. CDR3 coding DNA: TGTGCCAGCAGCCAAGGAAGACAGCCGAGCTCTGGAAACACCATATATTTT.

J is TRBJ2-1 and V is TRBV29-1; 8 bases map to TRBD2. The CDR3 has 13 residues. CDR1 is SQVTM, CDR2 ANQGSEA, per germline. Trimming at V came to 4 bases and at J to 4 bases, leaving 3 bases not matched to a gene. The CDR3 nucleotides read TGCAGCGTTGCGGGGGGGAGATACAATGAGCAGTTCTTC. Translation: CSVAGGRYNEQFF.

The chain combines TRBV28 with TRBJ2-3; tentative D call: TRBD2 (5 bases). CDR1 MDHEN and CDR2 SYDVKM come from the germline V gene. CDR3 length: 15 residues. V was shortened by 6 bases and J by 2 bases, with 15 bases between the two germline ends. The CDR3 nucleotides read TGTGCCAGCAGCAGCGGCACGGAGACCACAGATACGCAGTATTTT. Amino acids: CASSSGTETTDTQYF. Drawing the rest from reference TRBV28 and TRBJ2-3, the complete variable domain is DVKVTQSSRYLVKRTGEKVFLECVQDMDHENMFWYRQDPGLGLRLIYFSYDVKMKEKGDIPEGYSVSREKKERFSLILESASTNQTSMYLCASSSGTETTDTQYFGPGTRLTVL.

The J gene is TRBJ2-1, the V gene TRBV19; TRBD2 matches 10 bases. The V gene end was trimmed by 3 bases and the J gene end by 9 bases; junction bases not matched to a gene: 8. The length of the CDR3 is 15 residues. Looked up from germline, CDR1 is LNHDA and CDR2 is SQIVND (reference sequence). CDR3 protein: CASSIVTSGNGEQFF. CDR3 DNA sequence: TGTGCCAGTAGTATTGTAACTAGCGGGAATGGTGAGCAGTTCTTC.

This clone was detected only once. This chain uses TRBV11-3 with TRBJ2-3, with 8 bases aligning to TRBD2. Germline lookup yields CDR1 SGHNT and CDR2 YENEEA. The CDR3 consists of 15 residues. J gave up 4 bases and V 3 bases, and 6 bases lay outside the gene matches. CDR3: CASSLGGGSPDTQYF. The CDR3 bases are TGTGCCAGCAGCTTGGGCGGGGGGAGCCCAGATACGCAGTATTTT.

The DNA of the CDR3 is TGCGCCAGCAGCTTGGACGGGGGTTATACGCAGTATTTT. Encoded protein: CASSLDGGYTQYF. J is TRBJ2-3 and V is TRBV5-1; the D gene is possibly TRBD2 (6 bases). The CDR3 runs to 13 residues. The V and J ends lost 0 bases and 7 bases respectively, with 9 bases between them. Germline CDR1 reads SGHRS; CDR2 reads YFSETQ.

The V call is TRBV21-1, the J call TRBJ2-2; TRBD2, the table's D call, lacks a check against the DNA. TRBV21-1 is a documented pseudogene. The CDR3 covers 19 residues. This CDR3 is CASRRRSKRSQRYTGELFF. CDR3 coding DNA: TGTGCCAGCAGACGGAGAAGCAAAAGGTCTCAGCGATACACCGGGGAGCTGTTTTTT.

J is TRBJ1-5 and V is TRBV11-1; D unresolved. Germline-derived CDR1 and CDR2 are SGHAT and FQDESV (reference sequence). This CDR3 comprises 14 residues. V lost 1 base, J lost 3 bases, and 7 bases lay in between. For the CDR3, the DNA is TGTGCCAGCAGCTTAGACAGTACCAATCAGCCCCAGCATTTT. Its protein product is CASSLDSTNQPQHF.

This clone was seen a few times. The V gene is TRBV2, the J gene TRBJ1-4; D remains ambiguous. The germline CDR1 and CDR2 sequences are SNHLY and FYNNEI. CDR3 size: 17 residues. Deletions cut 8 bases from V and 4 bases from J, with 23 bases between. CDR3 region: CASQAHLIRKINEKLFF. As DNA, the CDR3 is TGTGCCAGCCAGGCCCACCTAATCAGGAAAATTAATGAAAAACTGTTTTTT.

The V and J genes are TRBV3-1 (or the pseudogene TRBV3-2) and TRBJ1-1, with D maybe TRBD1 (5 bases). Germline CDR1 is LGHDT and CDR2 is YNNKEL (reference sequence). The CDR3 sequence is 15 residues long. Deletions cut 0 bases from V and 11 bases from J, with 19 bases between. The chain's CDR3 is CASSQDTGLSISAFF. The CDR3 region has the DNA TGTGCCAGCAGCCAAGATACGGGACTCAGCATTTCGGCTTTCTTT.

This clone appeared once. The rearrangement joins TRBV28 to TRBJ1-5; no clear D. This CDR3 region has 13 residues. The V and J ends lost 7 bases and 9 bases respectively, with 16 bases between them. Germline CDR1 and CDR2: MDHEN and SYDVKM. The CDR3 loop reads CASTPTGSWPQHF. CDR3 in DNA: TGTGCCAGCACCCCGACGGGATCTTGGCCCCAGCATTTT.

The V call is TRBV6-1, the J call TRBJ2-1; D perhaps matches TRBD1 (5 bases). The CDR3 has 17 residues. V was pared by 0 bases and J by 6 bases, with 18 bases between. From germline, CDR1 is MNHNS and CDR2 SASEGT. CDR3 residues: CASSEARNGPRGNEQFF. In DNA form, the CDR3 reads TGTGCCAGCAGTGAAGCCAGGAACGGGCCAAGGGGCAATGAGCAGTTCTTC.

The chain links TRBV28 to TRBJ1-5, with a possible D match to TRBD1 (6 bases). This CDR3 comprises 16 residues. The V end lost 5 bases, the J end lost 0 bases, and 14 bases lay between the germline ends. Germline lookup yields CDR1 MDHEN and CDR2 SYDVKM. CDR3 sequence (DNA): TGTGCCAGCAGTCGGACAGCGACTTATAGCAATCAGCCCCAGCATTTT. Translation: CASSRTATYSNQPQHF.

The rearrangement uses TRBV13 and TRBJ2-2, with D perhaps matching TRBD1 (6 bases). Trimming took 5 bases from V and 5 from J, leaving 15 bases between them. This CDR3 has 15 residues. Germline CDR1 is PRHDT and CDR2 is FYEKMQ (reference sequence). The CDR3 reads CASSRDTAWTGELFF. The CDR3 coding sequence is TGTGCCAGCAGCCGGGACACCGCGTGGACCGGGGAGCTGTTTTTT. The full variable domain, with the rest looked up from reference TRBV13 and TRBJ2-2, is AAGVIQSPRHLIKEKRETATLKCYPIPRHDTVYWYQQGPGQDPQFLISFYEKMQSDKGSIPDRFSAQQFSDYHSELNMSSLELGDSALYFCASSRDTAWTGELFFGEGSRLTVL.

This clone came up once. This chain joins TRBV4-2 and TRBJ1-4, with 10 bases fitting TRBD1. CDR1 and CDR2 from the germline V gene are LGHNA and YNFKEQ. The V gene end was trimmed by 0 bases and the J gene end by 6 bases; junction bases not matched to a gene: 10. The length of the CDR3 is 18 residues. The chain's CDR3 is CASSQEVPGQGSDEKLFF. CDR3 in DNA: TGTGCCAGCAGCCAAGAAGTCCCGGGACAGGGGTCGGATGAAAAACTGTTTTTT.

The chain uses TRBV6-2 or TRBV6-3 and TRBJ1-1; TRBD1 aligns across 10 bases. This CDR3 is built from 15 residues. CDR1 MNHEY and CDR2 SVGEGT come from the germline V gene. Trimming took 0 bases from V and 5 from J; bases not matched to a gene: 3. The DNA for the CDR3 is TGTGCCAGCAGTTACTCACCGGACAGGGGGACTGAAGCTTTCTTT. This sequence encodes CASSYSPDRGTEAFF.

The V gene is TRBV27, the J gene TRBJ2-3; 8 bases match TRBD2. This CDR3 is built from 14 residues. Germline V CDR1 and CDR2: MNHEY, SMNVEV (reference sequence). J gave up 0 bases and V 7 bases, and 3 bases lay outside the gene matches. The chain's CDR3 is CASTRGASTDTQYF. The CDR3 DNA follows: TGTGCCAGCACGCGGGGGGCTAGCACAGATACGCAGTATTTT.